Listed below are T cell receptor beta chains from one sample, sequenced in a study of immune heterogeneity within non-small cell lung tumors. TCRdb ran MiXCR on the multiplex PCR reads and lists one entry per CDR3 protein. The data hold 3,000 or so distinct CDR3 sequences, with less than 45% observed a single time. Sequencing used lung tumor tissue. The source of these receptors is a woman aged 50 to 60 with non-small cell lung cancer. The CDR3 runs from the conserved cysteine through the conserved F or W. The D gene is left open where the match is weak. Some rows have no size entry. The others give once, few or many, or a class for an expanded clone.

CDR3,DNA,J,V,D,size
CASSRGPGVDYEQYF,TGTGCCAGCAGCCGGGGACCGGGAGTGGACTACGAGCAGTACTTC,TRBJ2-7,TRBV3-1,-,medium-sized
CASSPDRVTNEKLFF,TGTGCCAGCAGTCCGGACAGGGTAACTAATGAAAAACTGTTTTTT,TRBJ1-4,TRBV27,TRBD1,medium-sized
CSVKNGRGRKNTEAFF,TGCAGTGTCAAAAATGGGAGGGGGCGAAAGAACACTGAAGCTTTCTTT,TRBJ1-1,TRBV20-1,TRBD1,-
CASSTGTSGRYEQYF,TGTGCCAGCAGCACCGGGACTAGCGGGAGGTACGAGCAGTACTTC,TRBJ2-7,TRBV9,TRBD2,-
CASSLVGWEETQYF,TGCGCCAGCAGCTTGGTAGGTTGGGAAGAGACCCAGTACTTC,TRBJ2-5,TRBV5-1,-,large
CASSEAPAATDTQYF,TGTGCCAGCAGTGAAGCGCCGGCCGCGACAGATACGCAGTATTTT,TRBJ2-3,TRBV6-1,-,medium-sized
CASSRTDLMNTEAFF,TGCGCCAGCAGCCGGACAGACTTAATGAACACTGAAGCTTTCTTT,TRBJ1-1,TRBV4-1,-,medium-sized
CASSPRERQAGELFF,TGTGCCAGCAGCCCCCGAGAGCGGCAGGCCGGGGAGCTGTTTTTT,TRBJ2-2,TRBV5-4,-,medium-sized
CATSLTANTEAFF,TGTGCCACCAGTCTGACAGCGAACACTGAAGCTTTCTTT,TRBJ1-1,TRBV24-1,-,-
CASLGSGSSYEQYF,TGTGCCAGCCTCGGGTCAGGGAGCTCCTACGAGCAGTACTTC,TRBJ2-7,TRBV28,-,large
CASSLDGFWQPQHF,TGTGCCAGCAGCCTCGACGGCTTCTGGCAGCCCCAGCATTTT,TRBJ1-5,TRBV28,-,medium-sized
CASSVAPVAFNEQFF,TGTGCCAGCAGCGTAGCCCCCGTAGCCTTTAATGAGCAGTTCTTC,TRBJ2-1,TRBV9,-,-
CASSVRIVGTGGEQYF,TGTGCCAGCAGTGTACGGATCGTGGGGACAGGGGGCGAGCAGTACTTC,TRBJ2-7,TRBV2,TRBD1,medium-sized
CASRAGQVYGYTF,TGTGCCAGCAGGGCGGGACAGGTCTATGGCTACACCTTC,TRBJ1-2,TRBV2,TRBD1,medium-sized
CASSPRGTGGIDEQFF,TGTGCCAGCTCACCAAGAGGAACAGGGGGCATCGATGAGCAGTTCTTC,TRBJ2-1,TRBV18,TRBD1,medium-sized
CASSPQGSSGNTIYF,TGTGCCAGCAGCCCACAAGGGAGCTCTGGAAACACCATATATTTT,TRBJ1-3,TRBV27,-,once
CASSQGFPRSSYEQYF,TGCGCCAGCAGCCAAGGGTTCCCTAGGAGCTCCTACGAGCAGTACTTC,TRBJ2-7,TRBV4-1,-,large
CASQEAGFGNEKLFF,TGCGCCAGCCAGGAAGCGGGCTTCGGAAATGAAAAACTTTTTTTT,TRBJ1-4,TRBV4-1,-,-
CASGTSGQIYGYTF,TGTGCCAGCGGAACTTCGGGACAGATCTATGGCTACACCTTC,TRBJ1-2,TRBV28,TRBD1,medium-sized
CSARVPGGSRGYTGELFF,TGCAGTGCTAGAGTCCCCGGGGGCTCCCGTGGGTACACCGGGGAGCTGTTTTTT,TRBJ2-2,TRBV20-1,-,-
CASSERDPWPLSSYNEQFF,TGCGCCAGCAGTGAACGCGACCCGTGGCCCCTGAGCTCCTACAATGAGCAGTTCTTC,TRBJ2-1,TRBV10-2,-,medium-sized
CASSEWSRDTGELFF,TGTGCCAGCAGTGAATGGAGCAGGGACACCGGGGAGCTGTTTTTT,TRBJ2-2,TRBV6-1,-,-
CASSLRLNNEQFF,TGTGCCAGCAGCTTACGTTTGAACAATGAGCAGTTCTTC,TRBJ2-1,TRBV7-9,-,-
CSARQGTGGSGYTF,TGCAGTGCTAGGCAGGGGACAGGGGGCAGTGGCTACACCTTC,TRBJ1-2,TRBV20-1,TRBD1,-
CASTASHVTGELFF,TGTGCCAGCACCGCCTCACACGTCACCGGGGAGCTGTTTTTT,TRBJ2-2,TRBV28,-,medium-sized
CASSQTGYGYTF,TGTGCCAGCAGCCAAACAGGGTATGGCTACACCTTC,TRBJ1-2,TRBV12-3/TRBV12-4,-,medium-sized
CASEQGGYNQPQHF,TGTGCCAGTGAACAGGGTGGGTACAATCAGCCCCAGCATTTT,TRBJ1-5,TRBV6-1,-,medium-sized
CASSQGDQRNTEAFF,TGTGCCAGCAGCCAAGGGGACCAGCGGAACACTGAAGCTTTCTTT,TRBJ1-1,TRBV3-1,-,large
CASSLGQYNSPLHF,TGTGCCAGCAGTTTGGGACAGTATAATTCACCCCTCCACTTT,TRBJ1-6,TRBV12-3/TRBV12-4,TRBD1,-
CASSPRSQAADTQYF,TGTGCCAGCAGCCCGCGTTCCCAAGCGGCAGATACGCAGTATTTT,TRBJ2-3,TRBV11-2,-,-
CASSQEDRAGNTIYF,TGCGCCAGCAGCCAAGAGGACAGGGCTGGAAACACCATATATTTT,TRBJ1-3,TRBV4-1,TRBD1,large
CASILRDPGYGYTF,TGTGCCAGCATTTTGAGGGACCCGGGCTATGGCTACACCTTC,TRBJ1-2,TRBV2,-,medium-sized
CASNEGVNYEQYF,TGTGCCAGCAACGAGGGGGTTAACTACGAGCAGTACTTC,TRBJ2-7,TRBV6-2/TRBV6-3,-,-
CASSSALGLANYEQYF,TGTGCCAGCAGTTCAGCCTTGGGACTAGCGAACTACGAGCAGTACTTC,TRBJ2-7,TRBV12-3/TRBV12-4,TRBD2,-
CASSVEGGAGHHYNEQFF,TGTGCCAGCTCAGTCGAGGGGGGGGCGGGACACCACTACAATGAGCAGTTCTTC,TRBJ2-1,TRBV7-2,-,-
CASSYGSGGNQPQHF,TGTGCCAGCAGTTATGGGTCAGGGGGAAATCAGCCCCAGCATTTT,TRBJ1-5,TRBV6-1,TRBD1,medium-sized
CSARDLVLSSYEQYF,TGCAGTGCTAGAGATTTGGTACTGAGCTCCTACGAGCAGTACTTC,TRBJ2-7,TRBV20-1,-,-
CSARREGIHYEQYF,TGCAGTGCTAGACGGGAGGGTATCCACTACGAGCAGTACTTC,TRBJ2-7,TRBV20-1,TRBD2,medium-sized
CASSLEGGRGTEAFF,TGCGCCAGCAGCTTGGAAGGGGGGAGAGGCACTGAAGCTTTCTTT,TRBJ1-1,TRBV5-1,-,medium-sized
CARSLEGERGSPLHF,TGTGCCAGAAGCTTAGAAGGGGAGCGAGGTTCACCCCTTCACTTT,TRBJ1-6,TRBV11-2,-,few
CASSIEREYAEQFF,TGTGCCAGTAGTATCGAGCGGGAGTACGCTGAGCAGTTCTTC,TRBJ2-1,TRBV19,TRBD2,-
CASSSLAGGYEQYF,TGTGCCAGCAGCTCCTTAGCGGGCGGCTACGAGCAGTACTTC,TRBJ2-7,TRBV13,TRBD2,-
CASSPWTGKNEQFF,TGTGCCAGCAGCCCGTGGACAGGGAAGAATGAGCAGTTCTTC,TRBJ2-1,TRBV5-8,TRBD1,medium-sized
CSASGDGALMGTEAFF,TGCAGTGCTAGTGGGGACGGGGCCCTCATGGGCACTGAAGCTTTCTTT,TRBJ1-1,TRBV20-1,-,-